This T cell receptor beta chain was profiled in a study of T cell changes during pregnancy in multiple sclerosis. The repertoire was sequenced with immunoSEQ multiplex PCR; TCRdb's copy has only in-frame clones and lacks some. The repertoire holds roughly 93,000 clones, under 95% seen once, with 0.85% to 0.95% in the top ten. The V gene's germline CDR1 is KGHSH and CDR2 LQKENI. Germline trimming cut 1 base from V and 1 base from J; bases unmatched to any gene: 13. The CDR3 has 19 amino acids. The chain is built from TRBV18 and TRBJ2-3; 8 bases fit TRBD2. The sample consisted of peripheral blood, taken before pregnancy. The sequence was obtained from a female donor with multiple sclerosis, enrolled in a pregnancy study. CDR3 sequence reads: CASSPLSLAGGRGTDTQYF. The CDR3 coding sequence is TGTGCCAGCTCACCACTGTCCCTAGCGGGTGGACGGGGCACAGATACGCAGTATTTT.